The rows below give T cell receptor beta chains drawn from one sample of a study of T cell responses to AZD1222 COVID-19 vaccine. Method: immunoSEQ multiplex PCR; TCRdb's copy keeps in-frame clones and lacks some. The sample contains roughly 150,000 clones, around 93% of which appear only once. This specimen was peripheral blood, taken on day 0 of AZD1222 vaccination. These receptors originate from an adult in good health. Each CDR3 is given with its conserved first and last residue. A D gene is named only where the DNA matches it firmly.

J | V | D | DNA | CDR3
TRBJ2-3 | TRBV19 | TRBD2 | TGTGCCAGTAGTATTGGACTAGCGGGGGGGTACACAGATACGCAGTATTTT | CASSIGLAGGYTDTQYF
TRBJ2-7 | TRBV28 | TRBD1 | TGTGCCAGCAGTTTCCACCGGGACAGTTCCAACGAGCAGTACTTC | CASSFHRDSSNEQYF
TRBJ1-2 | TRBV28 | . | TGTGCCAGCAGTTCACCCTATGGGGGGGAACAGTTGCAGGGCTACACCTTC | CASSSPYGGEQLQGYTF
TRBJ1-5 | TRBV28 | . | TGTGCCAGCATCTCGGCGGGGGCCGGTAGCAATCAGCCCCAGCATTTT | CASISAGAGSNQPQHF
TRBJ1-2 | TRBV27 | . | TGTGCCAGCAAATTCGGGGCAGGGGGCTACACCTTC | CASKFGAGGYTF
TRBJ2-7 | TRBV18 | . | TGTGCCAGCTCACGAAACCCAGCCTACGAGCAGTACTTC | CASSRNPAYEQYF
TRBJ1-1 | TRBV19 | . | TGTGCCAGTAGTATTGGTGCAGGGCTGAGCACTGAAGCTTTCTTT | CASSIGAGLSTEAFF
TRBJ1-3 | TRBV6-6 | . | TGTGCCAGCAGTCCCCAGAGCCATTACCTTTCTGGAAACACCATATATTTT | CASSPQSHYLSGNTIYF
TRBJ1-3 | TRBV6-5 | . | TGTGCCAGCAGTTCAGGTAGCTCTGGAAACACCATATATTTT | CASSSGSSGNTIYF
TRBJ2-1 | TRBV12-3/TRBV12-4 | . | TGTGCCTCAAGCGGGCGTAACAATGAGCAGTTCTTC | CASSGRNNEQFF
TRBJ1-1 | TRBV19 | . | TGTGCCAGTAGTACCCTGCCAGACCCCACGAACACTGAAGCTTTCTTT | CASSTLPDPTNTEAFF